The T cell receptor (beta chain) under discussion was sequenced for a study of T cells in Graves' hyperthyroidism and ophthalmopathy. RNA transcripts yielded amplified TCR beta CDR3 regions. Initially, a first-round RT-PCR of the TCR CDR3 employed the HTBI primer set. Each CDR3 protein gets one entry after TCRdb re-called the multiplex PCR reads with MiXCR. The sample yields under 650,000 distinct CDR3 sequences, 15% to 20% seen once. Patients were aged 18 to 65, had disease duration under 2 months, and had newly diagnosed hyperthyroidism. Uncontrolled infection, other autoimmune disease, pregnancy and lactation each barred patients from inclusion. The PBMCs were sourced from fresh peripheral blood (about 10 ml). Looked up from germline, CDR1 is SGDLS and CDR2 is YYNGEE. The CDR3 extends over 16 amino acids. V was clipped by 0 bases and J by 6 bases, with 19 bases between them.

The sequence derives from a woman aged 25-40 years with Graves' hyperthyroidism. Source material: blood. The chain couples TRBV9 to TRBJ2-7; D ambiguous. The CDR3 DNA reads as TGTGCCAGCAGCGTAGAATGGCAATCGGGCCCTACCGAGCAGTACTTC. As protein: CASSVEWQSGPTEQYF.